This paragraph reports one TCR beta chain. This sample stems from a study of OX40 agonist ivuxolimab in advanced cancers. The protocol was immunoSEQ multiplex PCR, while the TCRdb copy is restricted to in-frame clones and leaves out a portion. This sample has 70,000 or so clones; around nine tenths occur once, and the top ten carry around 8%. The CDR3 length is 16 residues. The ends were cut back, 5 bases at V and 2 bases at J, with 15 bases in the middle. Germline CDR1 reads SEHNR; CDR2 reads FQNEAQ (reference sequence). This chain uses TRBV7-9 with TRBJ1-4, with D perhaps TRBD1 (5 bases). Sequenced here: CD4+ or CD8+ T cells sorted from blood, sampled in a trial of the OX40 agonist ivuxolimab. This sequence originates from an adult with an advanced solid tumor such as melanoma, head and neck, liver or kidney cancer. CDR3: CASSGAWGTTNEKLFF. The CDR3 nucleotides are TGTGCCAGCAGCGGGGCCTGGGGGACTACTAATGAAAAACTGTTTTTT. The full variable domain, its missing parts supplied by reference TRBV7-9 and TRBJ1-4, is DTGVSQNPRHKITKRGQNVTFRCDPISEHNRLYWYRQTLGQGPEFLTYFQNEAQLEKSRLLSDRFSAERPKGSFSTLEIQRTEQGDSAMYLCASSGAWGTTNEKLFFGSGTQLSVL.